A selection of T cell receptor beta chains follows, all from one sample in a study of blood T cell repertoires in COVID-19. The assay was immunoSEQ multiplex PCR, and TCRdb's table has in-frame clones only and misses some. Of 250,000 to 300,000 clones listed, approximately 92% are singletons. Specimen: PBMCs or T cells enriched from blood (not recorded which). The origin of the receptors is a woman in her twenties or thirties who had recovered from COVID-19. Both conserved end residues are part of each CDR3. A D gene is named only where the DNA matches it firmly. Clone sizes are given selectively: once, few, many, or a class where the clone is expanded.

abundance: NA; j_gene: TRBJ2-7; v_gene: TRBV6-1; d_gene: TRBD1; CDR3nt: TGTGCCAGCAGTGAAGTACCCGGGACAGGGGCCTACGAGCAGTACTTC; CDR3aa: CASSEVPGTGAYEQYF
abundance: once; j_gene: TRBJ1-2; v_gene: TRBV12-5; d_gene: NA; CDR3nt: TGTGCTAGTGGTTTGCCTCACAAGACAAAATCGATCTTCTATGGCTACACCTTC; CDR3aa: CASGLPHKTKSIFYGYTF
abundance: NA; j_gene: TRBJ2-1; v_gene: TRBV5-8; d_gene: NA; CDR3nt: TGTGCCAGCAGCTCTTTATTGGAGCAGTTCTTC; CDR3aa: CASSSLLEQFF
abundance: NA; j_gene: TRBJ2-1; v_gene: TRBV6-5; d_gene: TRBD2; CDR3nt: TGTGCCAGCGGACTAGCGGGAGGGCCGGTGGATGAGCAGTTCTTC; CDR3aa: CASGLAGGPVDEQFF
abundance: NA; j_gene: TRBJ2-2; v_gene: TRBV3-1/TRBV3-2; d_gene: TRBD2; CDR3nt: TGTGCCAGCAGCCTGCCGACTAGCGGGGCCGGGGAGCTGTTTTTT; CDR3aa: CASSLPTSGAGELFF
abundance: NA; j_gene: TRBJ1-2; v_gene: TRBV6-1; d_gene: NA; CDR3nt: TGTGCCAGCAGTGGACAGTCCGCTAACTATGGCTACACCTTC; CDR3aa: CASSGQSANYGYTF
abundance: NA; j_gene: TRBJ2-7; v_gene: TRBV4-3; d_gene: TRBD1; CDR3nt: TGCGCCAGCAGCCAAGATTCCGGGACAGGGGCTTACGAGCAGTACTTC; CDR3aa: CASSQDSGTGAYEQYF
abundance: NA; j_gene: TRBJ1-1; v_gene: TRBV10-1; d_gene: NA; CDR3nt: TGCGCCAGCAGTGAGTCGACAGGCTGGAACACTGAAGCTTTCTTT; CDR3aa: CASSESTGWNTEAFF
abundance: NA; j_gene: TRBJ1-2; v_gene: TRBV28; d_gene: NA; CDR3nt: TGTGCCAGCAGTTCCAACACAAACTATGGCTACACCTTC; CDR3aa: CASSSNTNYGYTF
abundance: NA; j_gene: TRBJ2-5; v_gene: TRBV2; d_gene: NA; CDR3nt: TGTGCCAGCAGTCAACAGGGTTTTTACGAGACCCAGTACTTC; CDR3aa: CASSQQGFYETQYF
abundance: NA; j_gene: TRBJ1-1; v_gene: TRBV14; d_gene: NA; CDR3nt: TGTGCCAGCAGCCAAGTGCTAATGAACACTGAAGCTTTCTTT; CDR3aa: CASSQVLMNTEAFF
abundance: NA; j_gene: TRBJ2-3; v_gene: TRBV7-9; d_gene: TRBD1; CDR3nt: TGTGCCAGCAGCCCATCTCAGACAGGGGGCCCAGATACGCAGTATTTT; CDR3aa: CASSPSQTGGPDTQYF
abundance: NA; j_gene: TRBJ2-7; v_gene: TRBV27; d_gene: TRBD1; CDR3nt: TGTGCCAGCAGTACCACCGGGACAGGAACCTACGAGCAGTACTTC; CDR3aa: CASSTTGTGTYEQYF
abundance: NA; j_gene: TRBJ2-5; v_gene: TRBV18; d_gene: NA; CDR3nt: TGTGCCAGCTCACCTCGGCTAGTTGAGACCCAGTACTTC; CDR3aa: CASSPRLVETQYF
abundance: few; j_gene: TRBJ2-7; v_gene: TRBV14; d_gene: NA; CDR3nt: TGTGCCAGCAGTCGTAGCGGGACAGCAGGCGAGCAGTACTTC; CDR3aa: CASSRSGTAGEQYF
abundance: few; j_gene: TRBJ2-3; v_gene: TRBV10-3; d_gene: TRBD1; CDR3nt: TGTGCCATCAGCGAGGACAGGGGAAGGACAGATACGCAGTATTTT; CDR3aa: CAISEDRGRTDTQYF
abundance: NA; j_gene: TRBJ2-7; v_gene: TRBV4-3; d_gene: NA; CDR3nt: TGCGCCAGCAGCCAAGATTGGGCGACGAGCTCCTACGAGCAGTACTTC; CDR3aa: CASSQDWATSSYEQYF
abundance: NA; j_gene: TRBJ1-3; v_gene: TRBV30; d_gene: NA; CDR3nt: TGCCCCCAAGGGGTTGTAAGAAACACCATATATTTT; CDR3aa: CPQGVVRNTIYF
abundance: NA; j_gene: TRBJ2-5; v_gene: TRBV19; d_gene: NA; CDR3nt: TGTGCCAGTACCCAAAACGGGGGAGAACAAGAGACCCAGTACTTC; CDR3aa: CASTQNGGEQETQYF
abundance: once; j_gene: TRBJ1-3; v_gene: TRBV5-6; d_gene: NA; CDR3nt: TGTGCCAGCAGCCTTGCGAGCTCTGGAAACACCATATATTTT; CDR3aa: CASSLASSGNTIYF
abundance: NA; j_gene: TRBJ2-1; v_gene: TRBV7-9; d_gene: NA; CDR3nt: TGTGCCAGCAGCGCCCACAACGGGATCTCCTACAATGAGCAGTTCTTC; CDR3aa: CASSAHNGISYNEQFF
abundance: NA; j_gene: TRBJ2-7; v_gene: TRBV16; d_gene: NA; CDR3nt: TGTGCCAGCAGCCAATTAAGCGACTACGAGCAGTACTTC; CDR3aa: CASSQLSDYEQYF
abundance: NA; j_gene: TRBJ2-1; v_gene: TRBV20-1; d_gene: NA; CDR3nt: TGCAGTGCTGAGAAGGAGGAGCAGTTCTTC; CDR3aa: CSAEKEEQFF
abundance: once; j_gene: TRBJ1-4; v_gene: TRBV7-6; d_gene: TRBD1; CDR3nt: TGTGCCAGCAGCCCCGACAGGGGTAGGGGAAAACTGTTTTTT; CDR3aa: CASSPDRGRGKLFF
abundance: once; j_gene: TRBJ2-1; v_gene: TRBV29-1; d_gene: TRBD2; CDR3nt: TGCAGCGTCGCGTATCGGGAGGGTGAGCAGTTCTTC; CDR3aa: CSVAYREGEQFF
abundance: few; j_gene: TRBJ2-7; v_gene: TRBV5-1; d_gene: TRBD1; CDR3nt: TGCGCCAGCAGCTTACAGGGGTACGAGCAGTACTTC; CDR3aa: CASSLQGYEQYF
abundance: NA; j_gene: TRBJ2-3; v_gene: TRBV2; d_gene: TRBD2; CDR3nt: TGTGCCAGCAGGAGACTAGCGGGAGGATTCACAGATACGCAGTATTTT; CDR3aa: CASRRLAGGFTDTQYF
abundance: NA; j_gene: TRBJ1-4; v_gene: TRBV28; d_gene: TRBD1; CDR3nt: TGTGCCAGCAGTTCTGGGACAGGGAATGAAAAACTGTTTTTT; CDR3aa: CASSSGTGNEKLFF
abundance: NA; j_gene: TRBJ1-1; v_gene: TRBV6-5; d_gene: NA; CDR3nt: TGTGCCAGCGGTTTGAGCGGAAAGACTGAAGCTTTCTTT; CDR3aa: CASGLSGKTEAFF
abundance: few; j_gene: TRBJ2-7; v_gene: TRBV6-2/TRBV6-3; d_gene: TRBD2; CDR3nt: TGTGCCAGCAGTGATCGAACTAGCGGGAGGGCCATCTACGAGCAGTACTTC; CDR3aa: CASSDRTSGRAIYEQYF
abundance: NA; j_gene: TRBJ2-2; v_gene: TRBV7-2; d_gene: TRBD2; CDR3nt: TGTGCCAGCAGCTTCAGGCCCCCCAGACTAGCGGGAAACACCGGGGAGCTGTTTTTT; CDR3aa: CASSFRPPRLAGNTGELFF
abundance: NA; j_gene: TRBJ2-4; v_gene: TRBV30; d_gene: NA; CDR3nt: TGTGCCTGGACGGCGGGGCACCTTGGGGCCAAAAACATTCAGTACTTC; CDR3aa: CAWTAGHLGAKNIQYF
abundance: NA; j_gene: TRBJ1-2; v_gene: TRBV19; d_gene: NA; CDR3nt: TGTGCCAGTAGTATTAGAAAGAGCAACTATGGCTACACCTTC; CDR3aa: CASSIRKSNYGYTF
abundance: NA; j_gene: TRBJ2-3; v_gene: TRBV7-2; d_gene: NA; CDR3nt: TGTGCCAGCAGCTCTCCTTCCGGGGATACGCAGTATTTT; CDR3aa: CASSSPSGDTQYF
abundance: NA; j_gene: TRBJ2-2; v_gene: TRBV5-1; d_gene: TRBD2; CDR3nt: TGCGCCAGCAGCCCAGGACTAGTGGGGCCAGGCGGGGAGCTGTTTTTT; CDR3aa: CASSPGLVGPGGELFF
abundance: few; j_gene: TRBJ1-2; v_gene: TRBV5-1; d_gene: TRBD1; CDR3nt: TGCGCCAGCAGCCCTTACGGACAGGGCAACTATGGCTACACCTTC; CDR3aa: CASSPYGQGNYGYTF
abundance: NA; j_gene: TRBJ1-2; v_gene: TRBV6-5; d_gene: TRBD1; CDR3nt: TGTGCCAGCAATCTAGGGGACAGGGGATATGGCTACACCTTC; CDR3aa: CASNLGDRGYGYTF
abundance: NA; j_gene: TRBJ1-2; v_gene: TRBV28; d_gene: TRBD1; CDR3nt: TGTGCCAGCAGCGTCGGACAGGGAGGTCCACTCTATGGCTACACCTTC; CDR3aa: CASSVGQGGPLYGYTF
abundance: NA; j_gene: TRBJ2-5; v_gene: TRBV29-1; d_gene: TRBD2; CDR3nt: TGCAGCGTTGAGTTAGCGGGAGAGACCCAGTACTTC; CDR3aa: CSVELAGETQYF
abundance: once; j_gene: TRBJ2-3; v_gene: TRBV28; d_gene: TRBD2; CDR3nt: TGTGCCAGCGCCGTGACTAGCGGGAACACAGATACGCAGTATTTT; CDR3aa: CASAVTSGNTDTQYF
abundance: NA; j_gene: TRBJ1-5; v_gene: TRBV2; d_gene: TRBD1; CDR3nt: TGTGCCAGCAGTGAACAGGGGGCAAGCAATCAGCCCCAGCATTTT; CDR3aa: CASSEQGASNQPQHF
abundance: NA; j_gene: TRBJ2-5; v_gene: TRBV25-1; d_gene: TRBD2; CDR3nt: TGTGCCAGCAGTGACACTAGCGGGAGGGTTCTAGAGACCCAGTACTTC; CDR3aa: CASSDTSGRVLETQYF
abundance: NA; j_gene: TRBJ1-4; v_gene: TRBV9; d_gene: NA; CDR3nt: TGTGCCAGCAGCCAAAATGAAAAACTGTTTTTT; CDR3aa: CASSQNEKLFF
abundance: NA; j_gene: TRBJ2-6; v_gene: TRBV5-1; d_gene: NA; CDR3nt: TGCGCCAGCAGCTTAAGTACAGACCCTGGGGCCAACGTCCTGACTTTC; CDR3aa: CASSLSTDPGANVLTF
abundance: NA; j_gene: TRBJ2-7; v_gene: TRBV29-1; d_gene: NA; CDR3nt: TGCAGCGCCACGACAGGACTCTACGAGCAGTACTTC; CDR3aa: CSATTGLYEQYF
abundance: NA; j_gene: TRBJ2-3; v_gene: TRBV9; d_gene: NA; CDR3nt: TGTGCCAGCAGCGGCGGGATTCCCTCCCTCACAGATACGCAGTATTTT; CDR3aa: CASSGGIPSLTDTQYF
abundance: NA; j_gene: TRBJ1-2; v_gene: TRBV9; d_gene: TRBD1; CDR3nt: TGTGCCAGCAGCGAAGGACAGGGAGACGTTGGCTACACCTTC; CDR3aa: CASSEGQGDVGYTF
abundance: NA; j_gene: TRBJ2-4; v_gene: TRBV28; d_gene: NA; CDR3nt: TGTGCCAGCAGACGCGGGGTGGTGGCCAAAAACATTCAGTACTTC; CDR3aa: CASRRGVVAKNIQYF
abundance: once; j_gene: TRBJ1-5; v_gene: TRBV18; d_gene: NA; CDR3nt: TGTGCCAGCTCACCCTTCGACAGGAGTTATAGCAATCAGCCCCAGCATTTT; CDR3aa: CASSPFDRSYSNQPQHF
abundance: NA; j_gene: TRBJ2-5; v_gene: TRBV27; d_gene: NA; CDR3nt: TGTGCCAGCAGTCCGGGTCAACGGCGTCAAGAGACCCAGTACTTC; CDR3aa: CASSPGQRRQETQYF
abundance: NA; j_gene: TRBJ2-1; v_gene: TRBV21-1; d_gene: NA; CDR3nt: TGTGCCAGCAGGCCTACCGGGGATGAGCAGTTCTTC; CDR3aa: CASRPTGDEQFF
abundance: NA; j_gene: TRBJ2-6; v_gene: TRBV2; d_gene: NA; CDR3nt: TGTGCCAGCAGGTCCAACACCTTCTCTGGGGCCAACGTCCTGACTTTC; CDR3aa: CASRSNTFSGANVLTF
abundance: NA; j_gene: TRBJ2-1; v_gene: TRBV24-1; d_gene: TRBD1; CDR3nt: TGTGCCACCAGTGATTCCCCATCGGACAGGCTGAACTACAATGAGCAGTTCTTC; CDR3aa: CATSDSPSDRLNYNEQFF
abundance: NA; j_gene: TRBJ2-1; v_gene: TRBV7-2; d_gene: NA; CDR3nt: TGTGCCAGCAGCTTGACGGACAATCAGCAGTTCTTC; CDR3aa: CASSLTDNQQFF
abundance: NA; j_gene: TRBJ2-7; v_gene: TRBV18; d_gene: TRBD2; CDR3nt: TGTGCCAGCTCACCGGTTACTAGCGAGGAGCAGTACTTC; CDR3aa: CASSPVTSEEQYF
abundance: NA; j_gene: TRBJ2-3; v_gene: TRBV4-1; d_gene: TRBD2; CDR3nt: TGCGCCAGCAGCCAACTAGCGGGAGGGGTTGAAGATACGCAGTATTTT; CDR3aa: CASSQLAGGVEDTQYF
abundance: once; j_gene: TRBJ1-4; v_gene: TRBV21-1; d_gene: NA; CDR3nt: TGTGCCAGCAGCAAGCCCTCGTCCCCAGGAGGGTCCCCCACGTTAGTTAATGAAAAACTGTTTTTT; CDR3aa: CASSKPSSPGGSPTLVNEKLFF
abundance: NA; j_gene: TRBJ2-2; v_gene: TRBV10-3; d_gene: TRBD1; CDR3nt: TGTGCCATCAGTGCGAACTCAGGGGGCAAGGGCGGGGAGCTGTTTTTT; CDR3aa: CAISANSGGKGGELFF
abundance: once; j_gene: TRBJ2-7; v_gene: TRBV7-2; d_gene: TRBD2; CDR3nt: TGTGCCAGCAGCGCACACGGGACTAGCGACGAGCAGTACTTC; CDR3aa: CASSAHGTSDEQYF